These 24 T cell receptor beta chains were all obtained from the same sample, sequenced in a study of blood T cells in healthy people across ages. The authors ran a second PCR of about 7 to 12 cycles using a sample-barcoded 5' primer and a J-beta primer mix. A single record per CDR3 protein comes from TCRdb applying MiXCR to the 5' RACE reads. The sample records more than 700,000 distinct CDR3 sequences, 53% being singletons. What was sequenced was blood. All receptors come from an elderly man in good health.

This chain joins TRBV20-1 and TRBJ2-7; TRBD2 aligns across 12 bases. Germline V CDR1 and CDR2: DFQATT, SNEGSKA (reference sequence). This CDR3 comprises 14 residues. Germline trimming cut 1 base from V and 2 bases from J; bases unmatched to any gene: 0. Here the CDR3 DNA reads TGCAGTGCTAGAGGACTAGCGGGAGCCTACGAGCAGTACTTC. This sequence encodes CSARGLAGAYEQYF.

The rearrangement uses TRBV27 and TRBJ2-5, with 10 bases matching TRBD2. Germline V lookup: CDR1 MNHEY, CDR2 SMNVEV (reference sequence). The CDR3 length is 16 residues. Losses at the gene ends were 6 bases for V and 11 bases for J; bases not matched to a gene: 18. The CDR3 is CASRGMLAGDVNEQYF. The CDR3 coding sequence is TGTGCCAGCAGAGGGATGCTAGCGGGAGACGTTAATGAGCAGTACTTC.

The J gene is TRBJ2-5, the V gene TRBV13; 13 bases fit TRBD2. The CDR3 spans 17 residues. Germline V gene lookup returns CDR1 PRHDT and CDR2 FYEKMQ (reference sequence). The J segment lost 4 bases and the V segment lost 5 bases, leaving 10 bases of the junction unmatched. In nucleotides, the CDR3 is TGTGCCAGCAGCAACCGGACTAGCGGGAGAGATGGAGAGACCCAGTACTTC. Its protein is CASSNRTSGRDGETQYF.

V usage is TRBV20-1 and J usage is TRBJ2-3, with a tentative D call TRBD2 (6 bases). This CDR3 is built from 13 residues. The germline V and J ends were trimmed by 5 bases and 5 bases, with 14 bases remaining between them. Germline V gene data show CDR1 as DFQATT and CDR2 as SNEGSKA (reference sequence). The CDR3 loop is CSALGLFKDTQYF. CDR3 coding DNA: TGCAGTGCTCTGGGACTTTTTAAAGATACGCAGTATTTT.

This clonotype appeared a few times. The chain employs TRBV6-5 and TRBJ1-1, with a tentative D call TRBD1 (5 bases). CDR3 length: 14 amino acids. Trimming took 0 bases from V and 4 from J, leaving 9 bases between them. Germline V lookup: CDR1 MNHEY, CDR2 SVGAGI. CDR3 amino acids: CASSYSQGLTEAFF. The CDR3 nucleotides read TGTGCCAGCAGTTACTCGCAGGGACTCACTGAAGCTTTCTTT.

The chain is built from TRBV7-9 and TRBJ2-1; 10 bases are shared with TRBD2. Germline V gives CDR1 SEHNR, CDR2 FQNEAQ (reference sequence). V trimming: 5 bases; J trimming: 6 bases; junction bases outside the gene matches: 7. The CDR3 sequence is 15 residues long. CDR3 sequence reads: CASSQWTSGTNEQFF. The DNA for the CDR3 is TGTGCCAGCAGCCAGTGGACTAGCGGCACCAATGAGCAGTTCTTC.

The table lists this clonotype with a few counts. This chain uses TRBV9 with TRBJ2-5, with D perhaps being TRBD1 or TRBD2 (5 bases each). Germline CDR1 reads SGDLS; CDR2 reads YYNGEE. Trimming shortened V by 2 bases and J by 4 bases, and 9 bases separated the two germline ends. The CDR3 runs to 13 residues. In nucleotides, the CDR3 is TGTGCCAGCAGCGTTCAGAGGGGAGAGACCCAGTACTTC. Translated: CASSVQRGETQYF.

The CDR3 loop is CASSLASSSIGSYNEQFF. CDR3 DNA: TGCGCCAGCAGCTTGGCTTCGTCTAGCATCGGTTCCTACAATGAGCAGTTCTTC. The chain employs TRBV5-1 and TRBJ2-1, with TRBD2 as a possible D gene (5 bases). The CDR3 runs to 18 residues. Germline CDR1 reads SGHRS; CDR2 reads YFSETQ. Between the trimmed V and J ends, which lost 0 bases and 1 base, there was a span of 17 bases.

The rearrangement links TRBV20-1 to TRBJ1-2; 9 positions agree with TRBD1. CDR1 is DFQATT and CDR2 is SNEGSKA in the germline V gene (reference sequence). The junction had 20 bases not matched to a gene; V was cut back by 3 bases and J by 0 bases. The CDR3 length is 20 residues. The DNA of the CDR3 is TGCAGTGCTAGTCTTAGCCACCTTTCGAGGGACAGGGACACTAACTATGGCTACACCTTC. Protein sequence: CSASLSHLSRDRDTNYGYTF.

This clonotype occurred once. The V call is TRBV28, the J call TRBJ1-5; D not certain. CDR1 is MDHEN and CDR2 is SYDVKM in the germline V gene. The CDR3 loop spans 12 amino acids. V lost 7 bases and J 0 bases, leaving 4 bases between the germline ends. In DNA, the CDR3 is TGTGCCAGCAAGGATAGCAATCAGCCCCAGCATTTT. Protein: CASKDSNQPQHF.

A single count supports this clonotype. This rearrangement joins TRBV3-1 to TRBJ2-5, with 8 bases aligning to TRBD1. Germline CDR1 reads LGHDT; CDR2 reads YNNKEL (reference sequence). V shed 4 bases and J 0 bases; nucleotides not matched to a gene: 7. CDR3 size: 16 residues. The CDR3 region is CASSRGTGSYQETQYF. CDR3 DNA sequence: TGTGCCAGCAGCCGAGGGACAGGAAGTTACCAAGAGACCCAGTACTTC.

This chain joins TRBV3-1 and TRBJ2-2; 7 positions match TRBD1. The V gene end was trimmed by 6 bases and the J gene end by 4 bases; junction bases not matched to a gene: 2. The V gene's germline CDR1 is LGHDT and CDR2 YNNKEL (reference sequence). This CDR3 has 13 residues. This CDR3 reads CASRQGTTGELFF. CDR3 coding DNA: TGTGCCAGCAGACAGGGGACCACCGGGGAGCTGTTTTTT.

V is TRBV3-1 and J is TRBJ2-2; D unresolved. V was pared by 1 base and J by 6 bases, with 9 bases between. The CDR3 has 14 amino acids. Germline V gene lookup returns CDR1 LGHDT and CDR2 YNNKEL (reference sequence). The CDR3 reads CASSQAQLAGELFF. The CDR3, as DNA: TGTGCCAGCAGCCAAGCCCAATTGGCCGGGGAGCTGTTTTTT.

V is TRBV5-1 and J is TRBJ2-1; the D gene is possibly TRBD2 (5 bases). Germline V gives CDR1 SGHRS, CDR2 YFSETQ. V lost 5 bases to trimming and J lost 6 bases, with 15 bases between them. There are 14 residues in the CDR3. In DNA, the CDR3 is TGCGCCAGCAGTTACGGACTGGTTTCCAATGAGCAGTTCTTC. This translates into CASSYGLVSNEQFF.

There are a few counts of this clonotype. This chain connects TRBV7-8 to TRBJ2-1, with D possibly being TRBD2 (5 bases). There are 13 residues in the CDR3. Germline V CDR1 and CDR2: SGHVS, FQNEAQ. Trimming pared 4 bases from V and 8 bases from J, leaving 12 bases between. The CDR3 sequence: CASSSRTGHEQFF. The CDR3 DNA sequence: TGTGCCAGCAGCTCAAGGACTGGCCATGAGCAGTTCTTC.

V and J are TRBV4-1 and TRBJ2-5, with a tentative D call TRBD1 (5 bases). V gave up 1 base and J gave up 1 base, with 10 bases separating them. The germline V gene has CDR1 MGHRA and CDR2 YSYEKL. This CDR3 region has 15 residues. Here the CDR3 DNA reads TGCGCCAGCAGCCAAGGCCGGCAGGGCCAAGAGACCCAGTACTTC. It translates to CASSQGRQGQETQYF.

This clonotype has only one observation. This sequence joins TRBV28 and TRBJ2-7; D possibly corresponds to TRBD1 (6 bases). V dropped 7 bases and J dropped 3 bases, with 10 bases sitting between them. Per the germline V gene, CDR1 is MDHEN and CDR2 is SYDVKM. The CDR3 loop spans 12 amino acids. CDR3 region: CASNLQGYEQYF. CDR3 in DNA: TGTGCCAGCAATCTACAGGGCTACGAGCAGTACTTC.

Only a few counts were recorded for this clonotype. V is TRBV21-1 and J is TRBJ2-7; the table assigns TRBD2, which was not confirmed against the DNA. TRBV21-1 is a recognized pseudogene. This CDR3 is built from 16 residues. The CDR3 loop is CASSKVVVGRSYEQYF. CDR3 sequence (DNA): TGTGCCAGCAGCAAAGTAGTCGTTGGCCGCTCCTACGAGCAGTACTTC.

The chain joins TRBV20-1 to TRBJ1-1; 10 positions match TRBD1. The CDR3 runs to 13 residues. Looked up from germline, CDR1 is DFQATT and CDR2 is SNEGSKA (reference sequence). J gave up 10 bases and V 4 bases, and 9 bases lay outside the gene matches. This CDR3 reads CSANRDRGFVAFF. The CDR3 bases are TGCAGTGCTAACCGGGACAGGGGTTTTGTAGCTTTCTTT.

This clonotype was seen many times. The chain joins TRBV3-1 to TRBJ2-5; TRBD2 agrees at 12 bases. CDR3 length equals 15 residues. The V segment lost 6 bases and the J segment 5 bases; nucleotides outside the gene matches: 7. Germline loops: CDR1 LGHDT, CDR2 YNNKEL (reference sequence). The CDR3 DNA reads as TGTGCCAGCAGTACCGGACTAGCGGGATTGGAGACCCAGTACTTC. Protein sequence: CASSTGLAGLETQYF.

This chain links TRBV4-3 with TRBJ2-1; 10 bases map to TRBD1. CDR1 is LGHNA and CDR2 is YSLEER in the germline V gene. This CDR3 is 16 amino acids long. Germline trimming cut 5 bases from V and 2 bases from J; bases unmatched to any gene: 6. The CDR3 nucleotides are TGCGCCAGCAGCAAAGGGGGGACAGGGGCCTACAATGAGCAGTTCTTC. Residues: CASSKGGTGAYNEQFF.

The genes are TRBV9 and TRBJ1-1; D not certain. CDR1 is SGDLS, CDR2 YYNGEE, per germline. V was clipped by 0 bases and J by 6 bases, with 12 bases between them. This CDR3 comprises 14 residues. The CDR3 region has the DNA TGTGCCAGCAGCGTAGCTACGGGGAGCCCTGAAGCTTTCTTT. As protein: CASSVATGSPEAFF.

Turning to this clonotype: The junction differs from germline at one of its ends, possibly a read error. The chain uses TRBV9 and TRBJ2-5; D unclear. Germline V gives CDR1 SGDLS, CDR2 YYNGEE. The CDR3 spans 14 residues. CDR3 coding DNA: TGTGCCAGCAGCGTAGGTCCAGGAAGAGAGTCCCAGTACTTC. It encodes CASSVGPGRESQYF.

The CDR3 DNA reads as TGTGCCAGCAGTTACTCGATGGGACTAGCGGCCTACGAGCAGTACTTC. The encoded protein is CASSYSMGLAAYEQYF. V and J are TRBV6-5 and TRBJ2-7, with 11 bases matching TRBD2. The CDR3 is 16 amino acids. Germline-derived CDR1 and CDR2 are MNHEY and SVGAGI. The junction had 3 bases not matched to a gene; V was cut back by 0 bases and J by 2 bases.